Each of the 11 T cell receptor beta chains below was sequenced from the same sample in a study of T cell responses to AZD1222 COVID-19 vaccine. Profiling relied on immunoSEQ multiplex PCR, and the TCRdb table lists in-frame clones only, not all of them. There are 170,000 or so clones in the sample; around 87% occur only once, and 2.6% lies in the top ten. The specimen was peripheral blood, collected on day 0 of AZD1222 vaccination. The origin of the receptors is an adult in good health.

The chain has TRBV27 and TRBJ2-3; the D gene is possibly TRBD1 (6 bases). Trimming removed 4 bases at V and 3 bases at J, with 14 bases between. The germline V gene encodes CDR1 MNHEY and CDR2 SMNVEV (reference sequence). CDR3 length: 15 amino acids. The CDR3 bases are TGTGCCAGCAGTTCCTTAGGGGGAGTAACAGATACGCAGTATTTT. This translates into CASSSLGGVTDTQYF.

The V and J genes are TRBV5-1 and TRBJ1-4, with 8 bases lining up with TRBD1. The V gene's germline CDR1 is SGHRS and CDR2 YFSETQ. The V gene end was trimmed by 0 bases and the J gene end by 0 bases; junction bases not matched to a gene: 1. There are 16 residues in the CDR3. The DNA for the CDR3 is TGCGCCAGCAGCTTGGCAGGGGGCGCAACTAATGAAAAACTGTTTTTT. Translation gives CASSLAGGATNEKLFF.

This clone was recorded only once. The V and J genes are TRBV2 and TRBJ2-7; D is unclear. V was pared by 5 bases and J by 3 bases, with 5 bases between. Germline loops: CDR1 SNHLY, CDR2 FYNNEI. This CDR3 contains 11 residues. CDR3: CASSSHYEQYF. The CDR3 DNA reads as TGTGCCAGCAGTTCCCACTACGAGCAGTACTTC.

V and J are TRBV29-1 and TRBJ2-7, with D unresolved. The CDR3 runs 12 residues. With 4 bases removed from V and 0 bases from J, the gap between germline ends came to 7 bases. CDR1 SQVTM and CDR2 ANQGSEA come from the germline V gene. In nucleotides, the CDR3 is TGCAGCGTTGGACCAACCTCCTACGAGCAGTACTTC. As protein: CSVGPTSYEQYF.

This clone was observed a handful of times. V usage is TRBV29-1 and J usage is TRBJ2-7; D gene unclear. V was cut by 7 bases and J by 7 bases, with 14 bases left in between. Per germline, CDR1 SQVTM and CDR2 ANQGSEA. This CDR3 is built from 11 residues. The CDR3 region has the DNA TGCAGCGCTTTGAGCATTAGGGAGCAGTACTTC. Translation gives CSALSIREQYF.

The chain couples TRBV7-2 to TRBJ1-3; D gene uncertain. V lost 7 bases and J lost 0, with 7 bases in between. The CDR3 covers 13 residues. The germline gives CDR1 SGHTA, CDR2 FQGNSA. The CDR3 DNA reads as TGTGCCAGCACTCGGAGCTCTGGAAACACCATATATTTT. It codes for CASTRSSGNTIYF.

This rearrangement joins TRBV9 to TRBJ1-1; tentative D call: TRBD1 (6 bases). This CDR3 spans 15 amino acids. The V end was cut by 0 bases, the J end by 3 bases, with 12 bases between. CDR1 is SGDLS, CDR2 YYNGEE, per germline. In DNA, the CDR3 is TGTGCCAGCAGCGTAGACCAGGGGAGGGACACTGAAGCTTTCTTT. This encodes CASSVDQGRDTEAFF.

This chain connects TRBV6-5 to TRBJ1-1, with 10 bases that match TRBD1. Germline V gene sequence: CDR1 MNHEY, CDR2 SVGAGI. V lost 6 bases and J lost 5; bases outside the gene matches: 9. CDR3 length: 15 amino acids. The CDR3 nucleotides are TGTGCCAGCAGACACCGGGACAGGGGTGTTACTGAAGCTTTCTTT. Protein product: CASRHRDRGVTEAFF.

The CDR3, as DNA: TGTGCCAGCAGAGTCGCGGGAGGCCGAGCCTACGAGCAGTACTTC. Its translation: CASRVAGGRAYEQYF. The chain carries TRBV28 and TRBJ2-7; 8 bases align to TRBD2. This CDR3 has 15 residues. Germline CDR1 reads MDHEN; CDR2 reads SYDVKM. Trimming removed 6 bases from V and 2 bases from J; junction bases left unmatched: 9.

This clone occurred once. V gene TRBV2 combines with J gene TRBJ2-1; D might be TRBD1 (6 bases). The germline V gene has CDR1 SNHLY and CDR2 FYNNEI. This CDR3 spans 14 amino acids. V was shortened by 5 bases and J by 7 bases, with 15 bases between the two germline ends. CDR3 amino acids: CASSQQGRGNEQFF. CDR3 nucleotides: TGTGCCAGCAGTCAACAGGGAAGGGGGAATGAGCAGTTCTTC.

The rearrangement uses TRBV5-1 and TRBJ1-2; 10 nucleotides agree with TRBD1. V shed 4 bases and J 8 bases; nucleotides not matched to a gene: 11. CDR3 length: 15 residues. Germline CDR1 and CDR2: SGHRS and YFSETQ. DNA for the CDR3: TGCGCCAGCAGCGAATTGGTGGACAGGGGGTACGGCTACACCTTC. This encodes CASSELVDRGYGYTF.